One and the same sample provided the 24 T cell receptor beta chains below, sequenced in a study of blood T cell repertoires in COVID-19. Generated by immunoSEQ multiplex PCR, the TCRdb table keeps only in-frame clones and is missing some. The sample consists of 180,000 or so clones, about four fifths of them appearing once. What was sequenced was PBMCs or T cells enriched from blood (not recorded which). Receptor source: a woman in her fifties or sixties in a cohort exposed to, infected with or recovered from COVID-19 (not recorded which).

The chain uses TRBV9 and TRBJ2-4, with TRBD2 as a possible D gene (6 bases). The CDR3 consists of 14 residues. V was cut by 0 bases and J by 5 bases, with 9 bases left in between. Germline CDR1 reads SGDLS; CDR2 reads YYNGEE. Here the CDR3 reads CASSVGGEENIQYF. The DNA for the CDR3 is TGTGCCAGCAGCGTAGGCGGGGAGGAAAACATTCAGTACTTC.

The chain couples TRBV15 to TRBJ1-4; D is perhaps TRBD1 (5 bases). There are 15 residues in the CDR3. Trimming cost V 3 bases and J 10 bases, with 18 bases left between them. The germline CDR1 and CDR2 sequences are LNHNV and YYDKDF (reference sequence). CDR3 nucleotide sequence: TGTGCCACCAGCAGTTCAAGGTCGGGGGAGGGAAAACTGTTTTTT. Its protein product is CATSSSRSGEGKLFF. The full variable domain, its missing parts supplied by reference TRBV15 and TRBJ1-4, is DAMVIQNPRYQVTQFGKPVTLSCSQTLNHNVMYWYQQKSSQAPKLLFHYYDKDFNNEADTPDNFQSRRPNTSFCFLDIRSPGLGDTAMYLCATSSSRSGEGKLFFGSGTQLSVL.

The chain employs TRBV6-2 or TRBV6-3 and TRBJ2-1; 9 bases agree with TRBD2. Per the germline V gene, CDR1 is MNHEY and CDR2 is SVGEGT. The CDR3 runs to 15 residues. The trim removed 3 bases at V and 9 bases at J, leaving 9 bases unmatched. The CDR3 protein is CASSYRASGDSEQFF. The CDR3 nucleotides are TGTGCCAGCAGTTATAGGGCTAGCGGGGATTCTGAGCAGTTCTTC.

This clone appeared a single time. The CDR3 protein is CASSLATGQTPYEQYF. As DNA, the CDR3 is TGTGCCAGCAGCTTAGCCACGGGACAGACACCCTACGAGCAGTACTTC. V gene TRBV7-2 combines with J gene TRBJ2-7, with 7 bases matching TRBD1. The CDR3 totals 16 residues. Trimming cost V 0 bases and J 2 bases; bases outside gene matches: 7. CDR1 and CDR2 from the germline V gene are SGHTA and FQGNSA.

The CDR3 coding sequence is TGTGCCAGCAAAGGGACAGGGGCTTTTGTCACTGAAGCTTTCTTT. Residues: CASKGTGAFVTEAFF. This sequence joins TRBV2 and TRBJ1-1, with TRBD1 identical over 10 bases. The CDR3 is 15 amino acids. CDR1 SNHLY and CDR2 FYNNEI come from the germline V gene. J lost 4 bases, V lost 7 bases, and 9 bases had no gene match.

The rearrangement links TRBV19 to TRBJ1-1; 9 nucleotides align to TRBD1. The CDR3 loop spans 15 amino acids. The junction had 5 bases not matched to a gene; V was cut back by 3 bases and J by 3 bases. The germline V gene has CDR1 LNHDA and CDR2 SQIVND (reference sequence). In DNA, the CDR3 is TGTGCCAGTAGTATCATCGGGACAGGGTACACTGAAGCTTTCTTT. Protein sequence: CASSIIGTGYTEAFF.

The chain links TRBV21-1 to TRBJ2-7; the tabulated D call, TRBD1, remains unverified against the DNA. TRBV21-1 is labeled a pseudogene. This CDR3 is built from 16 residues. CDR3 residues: CASSKADRKSSYEQYF. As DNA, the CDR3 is TGTGCCAGCAGCAAAGCGGACAGAAAAAGCTCCTACGAGCAGTACTTC.

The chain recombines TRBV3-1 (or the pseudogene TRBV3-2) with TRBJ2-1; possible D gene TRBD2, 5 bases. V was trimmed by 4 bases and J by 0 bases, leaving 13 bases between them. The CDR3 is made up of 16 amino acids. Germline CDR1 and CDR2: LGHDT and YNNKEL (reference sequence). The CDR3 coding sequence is TGTGCCAGCAGCCTCTTCGCAGCGGTCTCCTACAATGAGCAGTTCTTC. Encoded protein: CASSLFAAVSYNEQFF.

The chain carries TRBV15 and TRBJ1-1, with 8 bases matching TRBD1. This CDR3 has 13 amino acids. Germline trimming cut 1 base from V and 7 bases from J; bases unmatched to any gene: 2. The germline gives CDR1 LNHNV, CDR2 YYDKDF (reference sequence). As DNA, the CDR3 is TGTGCCACCAGCAGAGGGACAGGGTTTGAAGCTTTCTTT. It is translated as CATSRGTGFEAFF.

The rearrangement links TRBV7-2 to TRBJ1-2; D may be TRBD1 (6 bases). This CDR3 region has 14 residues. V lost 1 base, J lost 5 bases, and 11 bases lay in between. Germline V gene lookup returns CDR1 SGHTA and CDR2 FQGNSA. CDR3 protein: CASSLGTGIYGYTF. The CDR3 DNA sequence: TGTGCCAGCAGCTTAGGCACAGGGATATATGGCTACACCTTC.

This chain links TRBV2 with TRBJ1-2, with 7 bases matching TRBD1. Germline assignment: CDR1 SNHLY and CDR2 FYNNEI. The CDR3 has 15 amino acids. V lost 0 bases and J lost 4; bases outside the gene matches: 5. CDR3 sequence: CASSEATGLSYGYTF. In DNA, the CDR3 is TGTGCCAGCAGTGAAGCGACAGGGTTGAGCTATGGCTACACCTTC. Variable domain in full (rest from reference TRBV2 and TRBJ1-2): EPEVTQTPSHQVTQMGQEVILRCVPISNHLYFYWYRQILGQKVEFLVSFYNNEISEKSEIFDDQFSVERPDGSNFTLKIRSTKLEDSAMYFCASSEATGLSYGYTFGSGTRLTVV.

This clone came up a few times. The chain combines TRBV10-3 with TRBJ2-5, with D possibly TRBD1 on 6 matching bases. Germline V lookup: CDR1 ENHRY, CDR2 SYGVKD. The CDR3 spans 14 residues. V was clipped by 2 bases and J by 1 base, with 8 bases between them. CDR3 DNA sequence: TGTGCCATCAGTGAGGGACAGTCCCAAGAGACCCAGTACTTC. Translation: CAISEGQSQETQYF.

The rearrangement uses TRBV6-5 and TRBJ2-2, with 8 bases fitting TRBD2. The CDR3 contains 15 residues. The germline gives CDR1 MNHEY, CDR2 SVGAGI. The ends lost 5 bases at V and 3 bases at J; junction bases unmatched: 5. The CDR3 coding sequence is TGTGCCAGCAGTCCCGGACTAGCTGACACCGGGGAGCTGTTTTTT. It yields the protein CASSPGLADTGELFF.

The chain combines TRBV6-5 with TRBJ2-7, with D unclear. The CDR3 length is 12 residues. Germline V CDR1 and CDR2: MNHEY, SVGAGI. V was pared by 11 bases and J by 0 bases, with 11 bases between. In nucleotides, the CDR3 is TGTGCCTCTCTGGCTGGCTCCTACGAGCAGTACTTC. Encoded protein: CASLAGSYEQYF.

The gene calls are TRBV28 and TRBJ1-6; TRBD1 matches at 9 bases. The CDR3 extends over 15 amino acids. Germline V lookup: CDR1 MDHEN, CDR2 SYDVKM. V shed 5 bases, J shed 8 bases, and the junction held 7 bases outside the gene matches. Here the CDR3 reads CASSQGQGSHSPLHF. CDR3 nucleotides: TGTGCCAGCAGTCAGGGACAGGGATCCCATTCACCCCTCCACTTT.

The CDR3 loop reads CASTQNTEAFF. CDR3 coding DNA: TGTGCCAGCACCCAGAACACTGAAGCTTTCTTT. V is TRBV6-5 and J is TRBJ1-1; D not resolved. CDR3 length equals 11 residues. Per the germline V gene, CDR1 is MNHEY and CDR2 is SVGAGI. Trimming removed 7 bases at V and 1 base at J, with 4 bases between.

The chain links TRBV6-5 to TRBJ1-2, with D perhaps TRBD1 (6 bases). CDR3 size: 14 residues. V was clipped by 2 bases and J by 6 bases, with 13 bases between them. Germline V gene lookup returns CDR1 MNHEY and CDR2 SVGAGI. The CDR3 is CASSYLPQGNGYTF. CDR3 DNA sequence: TGTGCCAGCAGTTACCTACCCCAGGGGAATGGCTACACCTTC.

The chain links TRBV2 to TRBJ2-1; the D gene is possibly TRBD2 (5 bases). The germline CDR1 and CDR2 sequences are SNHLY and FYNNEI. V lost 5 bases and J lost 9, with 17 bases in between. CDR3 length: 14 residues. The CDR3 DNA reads TGTGCCAGCAGTTCCCGGGGAGTTGCGGGTGAGCAGTTCTTC. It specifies CASSSRGVAGEQFF.

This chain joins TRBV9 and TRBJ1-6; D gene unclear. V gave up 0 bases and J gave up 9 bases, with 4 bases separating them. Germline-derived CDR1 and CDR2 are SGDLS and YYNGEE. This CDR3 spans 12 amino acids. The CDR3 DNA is TGTGCCAGCAGCGTAGGAGTTTCACCCCTCCACTTT. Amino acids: CASSVGVSPLHF.

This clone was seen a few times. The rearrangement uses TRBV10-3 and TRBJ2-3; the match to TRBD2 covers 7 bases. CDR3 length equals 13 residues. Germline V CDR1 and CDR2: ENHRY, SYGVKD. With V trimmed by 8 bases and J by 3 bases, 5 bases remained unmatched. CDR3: CAIGRERTDTQYF. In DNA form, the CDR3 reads TGTGCCATCGGGCGGGAGAGAACAGATACGCAGTATTTT.

Here the CDR3 reads CASSEVGLGVGTQYF. CDR3 sequence (DNA): TGTGCCAGCAGTGAAGTGGGACTAGGGGTGGGGACCCAGTACTTC. J is TRBJ2-5 and V is TRBV6-1, with 8 positions matching TRBD2. The length of the CDR3 is 15 residues. With V trimmed by 1 base and J by 7 bases, 8 bases remained unmatched. Germline V gene sequence: CDR1 MNHNS, CDR2 SASEGT.

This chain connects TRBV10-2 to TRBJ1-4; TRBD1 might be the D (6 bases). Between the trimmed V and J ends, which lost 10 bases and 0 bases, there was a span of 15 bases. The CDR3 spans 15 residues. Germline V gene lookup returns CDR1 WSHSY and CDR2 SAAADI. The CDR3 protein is CATTEQGATNEKLFF. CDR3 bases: TGCGCCACTACGGAACAGGGCGCAACTAATGAAAAACTGTTTTTT.

The CDR3, as DNA: TGTGCCAGCAGCGCTACAGGGAAATACAATGAGCAGTTCTTC. Amino acid sequence: CASSATGKYNEQFF. The V call is TRBV6-5, the J call TRBJ2-1; tentatively, D is TRBD1 (6 bases). The length of the CDR3 is 14 residues. CDR1 and CDR2 (germline): MNHEY, SVGAGI. Trimming removed 6 bases at V and 4 bases at J, with 13 bases between.

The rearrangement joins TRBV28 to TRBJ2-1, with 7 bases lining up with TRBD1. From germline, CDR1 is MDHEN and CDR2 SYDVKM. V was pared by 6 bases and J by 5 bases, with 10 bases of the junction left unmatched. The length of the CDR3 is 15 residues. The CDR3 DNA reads TGTGCCAGCAGCCCCCCAAGACAGGGTCACAATGAGCAGTTCTTC. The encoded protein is CASSPPRQGHNEQFF.